This T cell receptor beta chain came from a study of T cell repertoires in cytomegalovirus infection. Study-level background: Both CMV infection and a matching HLA type were indicated by public TCR beta signatures. Study observations and caveats: Carriers of CMV and the relevant HLA type were discriminated by public TCR beta frequency. Clonotypes of TCR beta that were HLA-C-restricted and CMV-specific dominated the ex vivo response.

Note on this clonotype: What it recognizes is unknown.

TCRdb re-called the reads through MiXCR, storing one row per CDR3 protein. The data contain around 740,000 distinct CDR3 sequences, 35% of them seen just once; the ten biggest clones take up around 2.6%. Germline CDR1 and CDR2: ENHRY and SYGVKD. Trimming removed 3 bases at V and 4 bases at J, with 13 bases between. The CDR3 spans 15 residues. The chain employs TRBV10-3 and TRBJ1-5; a weak D match, TRBD1 (6 bases). The sequencing input was PBMCs. The TCR was taken from a human donor in good health (CMV status not recorded). Some clones in this sample may be carry-over from other donors' samples. The CDR3 sequence is CAISEQGPLNQPQHF. Here the CDR3 DNA reads TGTGCCATCAGTGAACAGGGCCCTTTGAATCAGCCCCAGCATTTT.